These 32 T cell receptor beta chains share one sample of origin, sequenced in a study of Ad26.COV2.S vaccination and SARS-CoV-2 variants. As for treatment: roughly 20 received Ad26.COV2.S at low or high dose, single or two shots; 5 received placebo; per-sample allocation not given. Samples analyzed were those drawn on day 63 after the first vaccine or placebo injection. TCRdb's table, derived via immunoSEQ multiplex PCR, lists solely in-frame clones and lacks some. Among over 450,000 clones listed, 89% were seen once. Sequencing was performed on peripheral blood, taken in a trial of Ad26.COV2.S vaccine versus placebo. Receptors were obtained from a person between 18 and 65 years old who received the Ad26.COV2.S COVID-19 vaccine or a placebo.

The table lists this clone with a count of one. The chain uses TRBV28 and TRBJ2-1; perhaps D is TRBD1 or TRBD2 (5 bases each). From germline, CDR1 is MDHEN and CDR2 SYDVKM. The V gene lost 10 bases and the J gene lost 9 bases, with 19 bases spanning the gap. The CDR3 sequence is 13 residues long. The CDR3 region is CAISGPGSGEQFF. The CDR3 DNA follows: TGTGCCATCAGCGGTCCAGGGTCCGGTGAGCAGTTCTTC.

V usage is TRBV4-1 and J usage is TRBJ2-3; TRBD2 matches 12 bases. The trim removed 1 base at V and 4 bases at J, leaving 9 bases unmatched. The CDR3 length is 18 residues. Germline V lookup: CDR1 MGHRA, CDR2 YSYEKL. The CDR3 DNA is TGCGCCAGCAGCCAAGGCCCCCCGGGACTAGCGGGCGCAGATACGCAGTATTTT. This encodes CASSQGPPGLAGADTQYF.

The chain carries TRBV10-1 and TRBJ1-1; D gene unclear. The CDR3 spans 14 residues. V was clipped by 0 bases and J by 6 bases, with 11 bases between them. Germline assignment: CDR1 WNHNN and CDR2 SYGVQD (reference sequence). The CDR3 DNA reads as TGCGCCAGCAGTGAGTCCTGGGTTCGCGCTGAAGCTTTCTTT. Its protein product is CASSESWVRAEAFF.

Comment on this clone: At one boundary the junction diverges from the germline segment, which might be a read error. The CDR3 DNA follows: TGTGCCAGCAGCTTAAGGGTTTGGGGACTTAGTGGCTACACCTTT. Protein product: CASSLRVWGLSGYTF. The V call is TRBV7-8, the J call TRBJ1-2, with TRBD1 as a possible D gene (5 bases). Germline V lookup: CDR1 SGHVS, CDR2 FQNEAQ. CDR3 length: 15 residues. Full variable domain (remainder filled in from reference TRBV7-8 and TRBJ1-2): GAGVSQSPRYKVAKRGQDVALRCDPISGHVSLFWYQQALGQGPEFLTYFQNEAQLDKSGLPSDRFFAERPEGSVSTLKIQRTQQEDSAVYLCASSLRVWGLSGYTFGSGTRLTVV.

The rearrangement uses TRBV30 and TRBJ1-5; D may be TRBD1 (6 bases). The CDR3 is 14 amino acids. CDR1 and CDR2 from the germline V gene are GTSNPN and SVGIG (reference sequence). The V gene lost 1 base and the J gene lost 3 bases, with 10 bases spanning the gap. The CDR3 protein is CAWSADSSNQPQHF. The CDR3 bases are TGTGCCTGGAGTGCGGACAGCTCCAATCAGCCCCAGCATTTT.

This clone was seen only once. This chain uses TRBV4-2 with TRBJ2-5; TRBD2 matches at 7 bases. The length of the CDR3 is 16 residues. V gave up 0 bases and J gave up 4 bases; unmatched junction bases: 8. The V gene's germline CDR1 is LGHNA and CDR2 YNFKEQ. CDR3 amino acids: CASSQDNGGKAETQYF. The CDR3 DNA reads TGTGCCAGCAGCCAAGATAACGGGGGGAAAGCAGAGACCCAGTACTTC.

The chain uses TRBV6-5 and TRBJ1-6; D gene unclear. The germline V gene encodes CDR1 MNHEY and CDR2 SVGAGI. The V end lost 6 bases, the J end lost 0 bases, and 9 bases lay between the germline ends. This CDR3 comprises 15 residues. The CDR3 loop reads CASRSESSYNSPLHF. DNA for the CDR3: TGTGCCAGCAGGTCCGAGAGCTCCTATAATTCACCCCTCCACTTT.

The chain uses TRBV27 and TRBJ1-6, with a weak D call TRBD1 (5 bases). This CDR3 has 17 amino acids. The germline CDR1 and CDR2 sequences are MNHEY and SMNVEV (reference sequence). V shed 5 bases and J shed 4 bases, with 18 bases lying between them. CDR3 nucleotide sequence: TGTGCCAGCAGTCCCGACAACCTCCGGACATATAATTCACCCCTCCACTTT. It encodes CASSPDNLRTYNSPLHF.

The CDR3 sequence is CASSLPPGQGYEQYF. The CDR3 DNA reads TGTGCCAGCAGTCTCCCGCCGGGACAGGGCTACGAGCAGTACTTC. This chain connects TRBV7-6 to TRBJ2-7, with 9 bases identical to TRBD1. The CDR3 spans 15 residues. Germline trimming cut 6 bases from V and 3 bases from J; bases unmatched to any gene: 9. Germline V gene sequence: CDR1 SGHVS, CDR2 FNYEAQ.

The chain has TRBV6-6 and TRBJ2-7; TRBD2 agrees at 7 bases. This CDR3 is built from 16 residues. Germline CDR1 is MNHNY and CDR2 is SVGAGI (reference sequence). After removal of 0 bases from V and 0 bases from J, the junction contained 5 bases not matched to a gene. CDR3 DNA: TGTGCCAGCAGTTACTCGGTTAGCGGGTACTCCTACGAGCAGTACTTC. This encodes CASSYSVSGYSYEQYF.

This clone was seen only a few times. The chain employs TRBV19 and TRBJ1-1; 7 nucleotides agree with TRBD1. CDR3 length: 15 amino acids. The ends lost 9 bases at V and 4 bases at J; junction bases unmatched: 14. Germline values: CDR1 LNHDA, CDR2 SQIVND (reference sequence). The CDR3 region is CASSGQPLGATEAFF. The CDR3, as DNA: TGTGCCAGCTCGGGACAGCCTTTAGGGGCCACTGAAGCTTTCTTT.

The chain links TRBV2 to TRBJ1-6; D is undetermined. This CDR3 spans 14 amino acids. Germline assignment: CDR1 SNHLY and CDR2 FYNNEI. V lost 7 bases and J 5 bases, leaving 12 bases between the germline ends. Here the CDR3 reads CASKVVDNNSPLHF. The CDR3 bases are TGTGCCAGCAAGGTCGTCGACAATAATTCACCCCTCCACTTT. Looking up the rest from reference TRBV2 and TRBJ1-6 gives the full variable domain: EPEVTQTPSHQVTQMGQEVILRCVPISNHLYFYWYRQILGQKVEFLVSFYNNEISEKSEIFDDQFSVERPDGSNFTLKIRSTKLEDSAMYFCASKVVDNNSPLHFGNGTRLTVT.

The chain uses TRBV9 and TRBJ1-4; maybe TRBD1 (5 bases). With 3 bases removed from V and 6 bases from J, the gap between germline ends came to 15 bases. Germline CDR1 and CDR2: SGDLS and YYNGEE. CDR3 size: 15 residues. CDR3 sequence (DNA): TGTGCCAGCAGCGGGGAGCCGGGACTAGATGAAAAACTGTTTTTT. It yields the protein CASSGEPGLDEKLFF.

J is TRBJ2-5 and V is TRBV7-3, with D possibly TRBD2 on 6 matching bases. Trimming removed 0 bases at V and 4 bases at J, with 12 bases between. Germline CDR1 and CDR2: SGHTA and FQGTGA. The CDR3 totals 15 residues. CDR3 sequence reads: CASSLTPGERETQYF. In nucleotides, the CDR3 is TGTGCCAGCAGCTTAACTCCGGGGGAGAGAGAGACCCAGTACTTC.

The chain employs TRBV6-5 and TRBJ1-2; D is uncertain. Germline V lookup: CDR1 MNHEY, CDR2 SVGAGI. Trimming cost V 4 bases and J 4 bases, with 13 bases left between them. CDR3 length equals 14 residues. CDR3 DNA: TGTGCCAGCAGTTCCATTCAAGCCTCCTATGGCTACACCTTC. Amino acids: CASSSIQASYGYTF.

V usage is TRBV12-3 or TRBV12-4 and J usage is TRBJ1-1; TRBD1 might be the D (5 bases). Trimming removed 8 bases at V and 1 base at J, with 11 bases between. The CDR3 has 13 residues. Here the CDR3 DNA reads TGTGCCAGCGTAAGACAGCAGAACACTGAAGCTTTCTTT. This gives the protein CASVRQQNTEAFF.

The rearrangement links TRBV7-9 to TRBJ1-2; D is undetermined. The CDR3 has 13 residues. CDR1 and CDR2 from the germline V gene are SEHNR and FQNEAQ (reference sequence). Trimming cost V 7 bases and J 4 bases, with 13 bases left between them. The CDR3 DNA reads as TGTGCCAGCATCGGCACTTGGGGCTATGGCTACACCTTC. As protein: CASIGTWGYGYTF. Supplemented by reference TRBV7-9 and TRBJ1-2, the full variable domain reads DTGVSQNPRHKITKRGQNVTFRCDPISEHNRLYWYRQTLGQGPEFLTYFQNEAQLEKSRLLSDRFSAERPKGSFSTLEIQRTEQGDSAMYLCASIGTWGYGYTFGSGTRLTVV.

This clone is a singleton in its sample. This chain connects TRBV5-1 to TRBJ2-2, with D hard to call. The CDR3 has 16 amino acids. Trimming left V 6 bases short and J 4 bases short, with 19 bases between. In germline, CDR1 is SGHRS, CDR2 YFSETQ. In nucleotides, the CDR3 is TGCGCCAGCACCTCACACACTGGATCGGGCACCGGGGAGCTGTTTTTT. Its protein is CASTSHTGSGTGELFF.

The V call is TRBV5-1, the J call TRBJ2-7; D might be TRBD1 (5 bases). The germline CDR1 and CDR2 sequences are SGHRS and YFSETQ. The CDR3 has 12 amino acids. The V end was cut by 7 bases, the J end by 3 bases, with 11 bases between. The CDR3 reads CASSGQGYEQYF. CDR3 in DNA: TGCGCCAGCTCAGGGCAGGGCTACGAGCAGTACTTC.

The V gene is TRBV7-3, the J gene TRBJ2-1; weak D call: TRBD1 (6 bases). The CDR3 length is 15 residues. CDR1 and CDR2 from the germline V gene are SGHTA and FQGTGA. V dropped 4 bases and J dropped 3 bases, with 13 bases sitting between them. CDR3 sequence: CASSSGHDLYNEQFF. CDR3 DNA: TGTGCCAGCAGCTCGGGACACGACCTCTACAATGAGCAGTTCTTC.

A single count supports this clone. The chain joins TRBV30 to TRBJ2-5; no clear D. With 2 bases removed from V and 0 bases from J, the gap between germline ends came to 7 bases. Germline V gives CDR1 GTSNPN, CDR2 SVGIG (reference sequence). This CDR3 is 13 amino acids long. CDR3 nucleotide sequence: TGTGCCTGGAGTTATGAGTACCAAGAGACCCAGTACTTC. Its translation is CAWSYEYQETQYF.

The V and J genes are TRBV10-2 and TRBJ2-1; D gene uncertain. The CDR3 has 14 residues. Germline CDR1 and CDR2: WSHSY and SAAADI. The V end was cut by 5 bases, the J end by 4 bases, with 12 bases between. The CDR3 loop reads CASSMASRYNEQFF. The CDR3 DNA reads as TGCGCCAGCAGTATGGCTAGTAGGTACAATGAGCAGTTCTTC.

This clone was observed a single time. This chain links TRBV28 with TRBJ2-1, with 11 bases aligning to TRBD2. The V segment lost 3 bases and the J segment 0 bases; nucleotides outside the gene matches: 25. CDR1 MDHEN and CDR2 SYDVKM come from the germline V gene. The CDR3 is 24 amino acids. CDR3 residues: CASSFARGNAGTSGTLSSYNEQFF. The CDR3 DNA reads as TGTGCCAGCAGTTTCGCCCGGGGGAACGCCGGGACTAGCGGAACCCTGAGCTCCTACAATGAGCAGTTCTTC.

The chain joins TRBV24-1 to TRBJ2-5; D may be TRBD2 (6 bases). The CDR3 runs 11 residues. The germline V and J ends were trimmed by 8 bases and 5 bases, with 8 bases remaining between them. Germline CDR1 is KGHDR and CDR2 is SFDVKD. DNA of the CDR3: TGTGCCACCAAGGAGGGCGAGACCCAGTACTTC. This codes for CATKEGETQYF.

This sequence joins TRBV7-2 and TRBJ1-1; the D is unclear. Germline-derived CDR1 and CDR2 are SGHTA and FQGNSA. This CDR3 spans 11 amino acids. Between the trimmed V and J ends, which lost 2 bases and 8 bases, there was a span of 6 bases. The CDR3 bases are TGTGCCAGCAGCTTACGGGCCGAAGCTTTCTTT. This translates into CASSLRAEAFF.

The V and J genes are TRBV2 and TRBJ2-7; no definite D call. The germline V gene encodes CDR1 SNHLY and CDR2 FYNNEI. The CDR3 totals 13 residues. Trimming removed 3 bases at V and 0 bases at J, with 6 bases between. CDR3 region: CASSDYASYEQYF. The CDR3 DNA is TGTGCCAGCAGTGATTACGCCTCCTACGAGCAGTACTTC.

The rearrangement uses TRBV28 and TRBJ1-1; no definite D call. The CDR3 is made up of 13 amino acids. CDR1 and CDR2 from the germline V gene are MDHEN and SYDVKM. Trimming took 10 bases from V and 0 from J, leaving 12 bases between them. The CDR3 reads CATLSAVNTEAFF. The CDR3 coding sequence is TGTGCCACCCTATCCGCGGTGAACACTGAAGCTTTCTTT.

The chain carries TRBV29-1 and TRBJ1-2; D is undetermined. CDR1 SQVTM and CDR2 ANQGSEA come from the germline V gene. This CDR3 region has 11 residues. Trimming took off 4 bases at V and 3 bases at J, with 6 bases between the two ends. CDR3: CSVVGYYGYTF. DNA for the CDR3: TGCAGCGTTGTAGGATACTATGGCTACACCTTC.

For the CDR3, the DNA is TGTGCCAGCAGTGAAGAATACGCGAGGCCCCAGCATTTT. This encodes CASSEEYARPQHF. V usage is TRBV6-1 and J usage is TRBJ1-5; D is uncertain. This CDR3 comprises 13 residues. Germline loops: CDR1 MNHNS, CDR2 SASEGT. V shed 1 base and J shed 9 bases, with 10 bases lying between them.

The V call is TRBV4-2, the J call TRBJ2-1; tentatively, D is TRBD1 or TRBD2 (5 bases each). CDR1 and CDR2 from the germline V gene are LGHNA and YNFKEQ. This CDR3 is 14 amino acids long. The V and J ends lost 3 bases and 6 bases respectively, with 12 bases between them. Here the CDR3 reads CASSQAGAPNEQFF. CDR3 nucleotide sequence: TGTGCCAGCAGCCAGGCCGGGGCCCCCAATGAGCAGTTCTTC.

The chain employs TRBV25-1 and TRBJ2-5, with 12 bases aligning to TRBD1. Germline V gene sequence: CDR1 MGHDK, CDR2 SYGVNS. This CDR3 is built from 16 residues. V lost 4 bases, J lost 4 bases, and 7 bases stayed unmatched. The CDR3 DNA is TGTGCCAGCAGTGGACAGGGACAGGGGGCTACAGAGACCCAGTACTTC. The encoded protein is CASSGQGQGATETQYF.

V gene TRBV7-9 combines with J gene TRBJ1-4, with no clear D. The germline gives CDR1 SEHNR, CDR2 FQNEAQ (reference sequence). The CDR3 length is 15 residues. V lost 5 bases to trimming and J lost 8 bases, with 18 bases between them. The CDR3 nucleotides read TGTGCCAGCAGCCCCCTTATTATGGGTGGAGAAAAACTGTTTTTT. Translation: CASSPLIMGGEKLFF.